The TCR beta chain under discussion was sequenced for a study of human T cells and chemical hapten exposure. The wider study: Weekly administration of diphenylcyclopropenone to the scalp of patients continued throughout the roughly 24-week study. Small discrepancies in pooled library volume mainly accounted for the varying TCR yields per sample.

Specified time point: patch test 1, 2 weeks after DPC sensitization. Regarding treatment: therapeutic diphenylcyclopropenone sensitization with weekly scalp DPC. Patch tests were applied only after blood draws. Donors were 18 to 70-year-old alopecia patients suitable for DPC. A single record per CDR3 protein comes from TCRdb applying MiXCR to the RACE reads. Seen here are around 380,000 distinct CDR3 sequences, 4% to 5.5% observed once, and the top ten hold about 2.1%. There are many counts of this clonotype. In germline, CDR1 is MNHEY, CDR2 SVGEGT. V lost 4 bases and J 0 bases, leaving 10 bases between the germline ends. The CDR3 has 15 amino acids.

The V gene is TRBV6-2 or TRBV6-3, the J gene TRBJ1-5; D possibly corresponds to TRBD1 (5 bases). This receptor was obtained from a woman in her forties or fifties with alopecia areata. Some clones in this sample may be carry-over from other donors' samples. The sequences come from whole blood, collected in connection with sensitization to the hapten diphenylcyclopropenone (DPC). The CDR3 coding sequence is TGTGCCAGCAGTTCGCCGGACACTAGCAATCAGCCCCAGCATTTT. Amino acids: CASSSPDTSNQPQHF.